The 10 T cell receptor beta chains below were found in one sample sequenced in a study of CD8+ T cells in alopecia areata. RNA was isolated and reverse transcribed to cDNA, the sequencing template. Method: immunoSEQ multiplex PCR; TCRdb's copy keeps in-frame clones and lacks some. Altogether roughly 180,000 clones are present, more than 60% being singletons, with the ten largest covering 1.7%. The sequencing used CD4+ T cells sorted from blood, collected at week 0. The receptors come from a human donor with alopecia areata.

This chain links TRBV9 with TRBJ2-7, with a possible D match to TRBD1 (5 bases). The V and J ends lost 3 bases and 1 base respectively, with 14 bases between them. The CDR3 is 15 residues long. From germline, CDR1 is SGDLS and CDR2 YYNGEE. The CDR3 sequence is CASSEGTGSSYEQYF. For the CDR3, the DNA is TGTGCCAGCAGCGAGGGAACAGGTTCGTCCTACGAGCAGTACTTC.

CDR3 sequence reads: CSAGQVADTQYF. For the CDR3, the DNA is TGCAGCGCCGGCCAAGTGGCAGATACGCAGTATTTT. V is TRBV29-1 and J is TRBJ2-3, with unresolved D. Trimming removed 7 bases at V and 4 bases at J, with 12 bases between. There are 12 residues in the CDR3. Germline loops: CDR1 SQVTM, CDR2 ANQGSEA.

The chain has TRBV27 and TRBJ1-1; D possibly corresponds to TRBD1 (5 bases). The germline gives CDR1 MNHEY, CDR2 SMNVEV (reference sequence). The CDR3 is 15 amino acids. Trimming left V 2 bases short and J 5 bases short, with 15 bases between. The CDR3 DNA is TGTGCCAGCAGTTTAAGGGGTTGGGGAGATACTGAAGCTTTCTTT. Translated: CASSLRGWGDTEAFF.

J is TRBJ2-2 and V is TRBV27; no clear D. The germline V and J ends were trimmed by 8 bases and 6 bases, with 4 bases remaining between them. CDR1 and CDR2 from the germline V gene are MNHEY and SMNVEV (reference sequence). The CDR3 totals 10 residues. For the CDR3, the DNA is TGTGCCAGCGGAGCCGGGGAGCTGTTTTTT. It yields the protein CASGAGELFF.

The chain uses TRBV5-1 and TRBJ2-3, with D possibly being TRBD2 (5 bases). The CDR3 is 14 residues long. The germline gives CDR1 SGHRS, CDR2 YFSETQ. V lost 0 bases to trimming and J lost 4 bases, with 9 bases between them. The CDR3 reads CASSLEEVPDTQYF. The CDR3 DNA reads TGCGCCAGCAGCTTGGAGGAGGTCCCAGATACGCAGTATTTT.

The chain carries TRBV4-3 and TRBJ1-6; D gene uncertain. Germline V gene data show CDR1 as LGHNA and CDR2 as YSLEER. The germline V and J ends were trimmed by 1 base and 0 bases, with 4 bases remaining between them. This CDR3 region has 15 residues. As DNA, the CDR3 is TGCGCCAGCAGCCAAGGAAACTCCTATAATTCACCCCTCCACTTT. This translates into CASSQGNSYNSPLHF.

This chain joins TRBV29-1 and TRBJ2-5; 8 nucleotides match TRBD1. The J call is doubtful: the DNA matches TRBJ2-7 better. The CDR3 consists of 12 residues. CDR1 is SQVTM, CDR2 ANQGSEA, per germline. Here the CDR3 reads CSVDRDGYEQYF. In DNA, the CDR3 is TGCAGCGTGGACAGGGACGGCTACGAGCAGTACTTC.

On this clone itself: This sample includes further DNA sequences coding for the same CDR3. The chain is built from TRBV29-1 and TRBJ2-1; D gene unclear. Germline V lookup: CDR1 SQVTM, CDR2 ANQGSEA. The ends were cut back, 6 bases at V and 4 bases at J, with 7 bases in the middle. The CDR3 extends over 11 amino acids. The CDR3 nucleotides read TGCAGCGTCCGCCTTTACAATGAGCAGTTCTTC. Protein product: CSVRLYNEQFF.

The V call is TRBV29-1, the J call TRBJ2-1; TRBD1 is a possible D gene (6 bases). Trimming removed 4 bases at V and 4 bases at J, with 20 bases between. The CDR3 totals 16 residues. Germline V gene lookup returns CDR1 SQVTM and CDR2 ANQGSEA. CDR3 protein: CSVGAMDGTNYNEQFF. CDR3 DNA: TGCAGCGTTGGAGCCATGGACGGGACAAATTACAATGAGCAGTTCTTC.

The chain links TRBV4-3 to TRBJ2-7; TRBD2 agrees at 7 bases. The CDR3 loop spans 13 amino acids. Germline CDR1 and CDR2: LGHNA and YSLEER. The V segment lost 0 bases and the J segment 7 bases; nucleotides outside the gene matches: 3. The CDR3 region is CASSQESGGEQYF. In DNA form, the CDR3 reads TGCGCCAGCAGCCAAGAGTCCGGGGGGGAGCAGTACTTC.